One sample yielded the 24 T cell receptor beta chains listed below, sequenced in a study of cytomegalovirus exposure and HLA in healthy donors. PCR amplification relied on 60 Vbeta primers (plus 13 Jbeta primers). Clones were read by immunoSEQ multiplex PCR, and TCRdb kept only the in-frame ones, dropping some. The table includes roughly 150,000 clones, roughly a tenth detected once. The specimen was PBMCs. These receptor sequences come from a male donor in good health and CMV-seronegative.

This chain joins TRBV4-2 and TRBJ2-1; tentative D call: TRBD2 (5 bases). CDR1 LGHNA and CDR2 YNFKEQ come from the germline V gene. The CDR3 contains 14 residues. Trimming pared 4 bases from V and 6 bases from J, leaving 13 bases between. The DNA for the CDR3 is TGTGCCAGCAGCCGAGGACGGACTTTCAATGAGCAGTTCTTC. It is translated as CASSRGRTFNEQFF.

This clone was detected only a few times. The chain has TRBV10-3 and TRBJ1-5; 8 nucleotides agree with TRBD1. Per the germline V gene, CDR1 is ENHRY and CDR2 is SYGVKD. J lost 6 bases, V lost 5 bases, and 6 bases had no gene match. The CDR3 extends over 14 amino acids. The CDR3 region has the DNA TGTGCCATCAGTAAGGACAGGGTCTTTCAGCCCCAGCATTTT. This translates into CAISKDRVFQPQHF.

This clone was detected a few times. The J gene is TRBJ1-1, the V gene TRBV30; no reliable D call. Trimming shortened V by 0 bases and J by 1 base, and 6 bases separated the two germline ends. Germline CDR1 GTSNPN, CDR2 SVGIG (reference sequence). The CDR3 is 13 residues long. The chain's CDR3 is CAWSVRRNTEAFF. The CDR3 DNA is TGTGCCTGGAGTGTAAGGAGGAACACTGAAGCTTTCTTT.

This clone was found a few times. V gene TRBV13 combines with J gene TRBJ2-5; the match to TRBD1 covers 7 bases. The CDR3 length is 13 residues. Germline CDR1 reads PRHDT; CDR2 reads FYEKMQ (reference sequence). With V trimmed by 5 bases and J by 4 bases, 4 bases remained unmatched. CDR3 in DNA: TGTGCCAGCAGCCCAGGACAGGTAGAGACCCAGTACTTC. Amino acid sequence: CASSPGQVETQYF.

The chain combines TRBV9 with TRBJ1-3; D possibly corresponds to TRBD1 (6 bases). The CDR3 totals 16 residues. Looked up from germline, CDR1 is SGDLS and CDR2 is YYNGEE. Trimming removed 1 base from V and 5 bases from J, with 16 bases in between. Here the CDR3 reads CASSVSPGTGRNTIYF. For the CDR3, the DNA is TGTGCCAGCAGCGTATCCCCCGGCACAGGGAGAAACACCATATATTTT.

V usage is TRBV11-2 and J usage is TRBJ2-2, with a possible D match to TRBD1 (5 bases). V gave up 1 base and J gave up 1 base, with 16 bases separating them. CDR3 length equals 18 residues. Germline lookup yields CDR1 SGHAT and CDR2 FQNNGV. The CDR3 spells CASSLAIFGHKNTGELFF. The CDR3 DNA is TGTGCCAGCAGCTTAGCAATTTTCGGACACAAGAACACCGGGGAGCTGTTTTTT.

This clone was found a few times. This chain connects TRBV5-1 to TRBJ2-3; TRBD1 might be the D (5 bases). Trimming cost V 1 base and J 0 bases, with 21 bases left between them. The CDR3 totals 19 residues. Germline V lookup: CDR1 SGHRS, CDR2 YFSETQ. The CDR3 nucleotides read TGCGCCAGCAGCTTGTCCCTGAAGGTCGGACACTCTAGCACAGATACGCAGTATTTT. Translated, it gives CASSLSLKVGHSSTDTQYF.

The sample holds a few counts of this clone. The CDR3 DNA reads as TGTGCCAGCAGCTTGGGGTCGCGGGGGGCCTACGAGCAGTACTTC. This encodes CASSLGSRGAYEQYF. The V and J genes are TRBV5-4 and TRBJ2-7; 8 bases fit TRBD2. V lost 0 bases and J lost 2; bases outside the gene matches: 4. Per germline, CDR1 SGHNT and CDR2 YYREEE (reference sequence). The CDR3 runs to 15 residues.

The CDR3 bases are TGTGCCAGCAGTTCAGGGGGACTAGCGGGAGAGGCGCAGTTCTTC. It translates to CASSSGGLAGEAQFF. The chain employs TRBV2 and TRBJ2-1; 14 positions match TRBD2. V shed 5 bases, J shed 12 bases, and the junction held 9 bases outside the gene matches. The CDR3 contains 15 residues. The germline V gene encodes CDR1 SNHLY and CDR2 FYNNEI.

This clone was detected only a few times. The CDR3 DNA reads TGTGCCAGCAGCTTCGGGACAGGGAGCAGCAATCAGCCCCAGCATTTT. It translates to CASSFGTGSSNQPQHF. This chain connects TRBV5-4 to TRBJ1-5; 9 nucleotides match TRBD1. The germline gives CDR1 SGHNT, CDR2 YYREEE (reference sequence). The V gene end was trimmed by 2 bases and the J gene end by 1 base; junction bases not matched to a gene: 4. CDR3 size: 16 residues.

This clone was detected a few times. This sequence joins TRBV28 and TRBJ2-2; weak D call: TRBD2 (5 bases). Trimming left V 7 bases short and J 6 bases short, with 15 bases between. The CDR3 covers 14 residues. Germline CDR1 is MDHEN and CDR2 is SYDVKM. CDR3 in amino acids: CASTASSPPGELFF. CDR3 DNA sequence: TGTGCCAGCACGGCTAGCTCCCCCCCCGGGGAGCTGTTTTTT.

V is TRBV2 and J is TRBJ2-3; 9 nucleotides agree with TRBD2. The CDR3 is made up of 17 amino acids. Germline CDR1 SNHLY, CDR2 FYNNEI. V lost 0 bases and J lost 1; bases outside the gene matches: 5. In nucleotides, the CDR3 is TGTGCCAGCAGTGAAGCGGGACTAGCCCAGGGCACAGATACGCAGTATTTT. Residues: CASSEAGLAQGTDTQYF.

The chain recombines TRBV7-9 with TRBJ2-5; 7 positions match TRBD1. Losses at the gene ends were 5 bases for V and 0 bases for J; bases not matched to a gene: 9. Germline loops: CDR1 SEHNR, CDR2 FQNEAQ (reference sequence). The CDR3 covers 16 residues. The CDR3 spells CASSPEGGRDQETQYF. CDR3 coding DNA: TGTGCCAGCAGCCCCGAAGGGGGCAGAGACCAAGAGACCCAGTACTTC.

The gene calls are TRBV19 and TRBJ2-5, with a tentative D call TRBD2 (6 bases). The CDR3 is 12 residues long. Germline assignment: CDR1 LNHDA and CDR2 SQIVND (reference sequence). Deletions cut 3 bases from V and 4 bases from J, with 6 bases between. CDR3 in DNA: TGTGCCAGTAGTATGGGGGGAGAGACCCAGTACTTC. Encoded protein: CASSMGGETQYF.

The chain is built from TRBV7-2 and TRBJ1-4; 8 bases fit TRBD1. Per the germline V gene, CDR1 is SGHTA and CDR2 is FQGNSA. V shed 2 bases and J 4 bases; nucleotides not matched to a gene: 6. The CDR3 consists of 16 residues. Written as DNA, the CDR3 is TGTGCCAGCAGCTTAAGGACAGGGAGAGTTAATGAAAAACTGTTTTTT. It yields the protein CASSLRTGRVNEKLFF.

The CDR3, as DNA: TGTGCCAGCAGCAACAACAGGGAGGGCACTGAAGCTTTCTTT. It codes for CASSNNREGTEAFF. J is TRBJ1-1 and V is TRBV6-1; a weak D match, TRBD1 (6 bases). The CDR3 totals 14 residues. Trimming pared 6 bases from V and 4 bases from J, leaving 15 bases between. Germline CDR1 is MNHNS and CDR2 is SASEGT.

This clone has just a few counts. This same CDR3 is encoded by further DNA sequences in the sample. The chain is built from TRBV6-5 and TRBJ2-7, with 11 bases fitting TRBD1. Germline-derived CDR1 and CDR2 are MNHEY and SVGAGI. The length of the CDR3 is 16 residues. Trimming removed 0 bases from V and 4 bases from J; junction bases left unmatched: 5. CDR3 sequence reads: CASSYSGTGGSYEQYF. As DNA, the CDR3 is TGTGCCAGCAGTTACTCTGGGACAGGGGGTTCTTACGAGCAGTACTTC.

In this sample, this clone turned up a few times. The chain recombines TRBV19 with TRBJ2-1, with 9 bases matching TRBD2. J was trimmed by 7 bases and V by 3 bases; bases with no gene match: 1. Looked up from germline, CDR1 is LNHDA and CDR2 is SQIVND (reference sequence). This CDR3 region has 13 residues. In DNA form, the CDR3 reads TGTGCCAGTAGTATGGCGGGGGGGAATGAGCAGTTCTTC. As protein: CASSMAGGNEQFF. Variable domain in full (rest from reference TRBV19 and TRBJ2-1): DGGITQSPKYLFRKEGQNVTLSCEQNLNHDAMYWYRQDPGQGLRLIYYSQIVNDFQKGDIAEGYSVSREKKESFPLTVTSAQKNPTAFYLCASSMAGGNEQFFGPGTRLTVL.

The J gene is TRBJ2-1, the V gene TRBV27, with TRBD2 matching over 13 bases. Germline CDR1 MNHEY, CDR2 SMNVEV (reference sequence). The CDR3 runs 18 residues. Trimming at V came to 6 bases and at J to 2 bases, leaving 10 bases not matched to a gene. In DNA form, the CDR3 reads TGTGCCAGCAGATCGTGGACTAGCGGGAGTATGACCTACAATGAGCAGTTCTTC. Translation: CASRSWTSGSMTYNEQFF.

V gene TRBV14 combines with J gene TRBJ2-1, with D possibly TRBD2 on 5 matching bases. The CDR3 runs to 14 residues. Germline V gene data show CDR1 as SGHDN and CDR2 as FVKESK. Trimming left V 0 bases short and J 6 bases short, with 9 bases between. The CDR3 DNA sequence: TGTGCCAGCAGCCAAGATTTAGGAGGCAATGAGCAGTTCTTC. Residues: CASSQDLGGNEQFF.

This clone came up a few times. This chain uses TRBV6-5 with TRBJ1-2; D is ambiguous. CDR1 is MNHEY, CDR2 SVGAGI, per germline. The CDR3 is made up of 11 amino acids. V gave up 5 bases and J gave up 5 bases, with 6 bases separating them. CDR3 sequence: CASSNGYGYTF. CDR3 sequence (DNA): TGTGCCAGCAGTAACGGGTATGGCTACACCTTC.

This clone was counted only a few times. V gene TRBV5-5 combines with J gene TRBJ2-7; D possibly corresponds to TRBD2 (6 bases). The germline V gene has CDR1 SGHKS and CDR2 YYEKEE (reference sequence). V was cut by 2 bases and J by 6 bases, with 15 bases left in between. CDR3 length: 14 amino acids. The chain's CDR3 is CASSLPGLRAEQYF. For the CDR3, the DNA is TGTGCCAGCAGCTTACCGGGACTGCGAGCCGAGCAGTACTTC.

In this sample, this clone turned up a few times. The rearrangement uses TRBV5-1 and TRBJ1-5, with 9 bases matching TRBD1. This CDR3 region has 17 residues. J was trimmed by 2 bases and V by 6 bases; bases with no gene match: 12. Germline CDR1 SGHRS, CDR2 YFSETQ. The CDR3 is CASTRRQGDPRNQPQHF. The CDR3 DNA reads as TGCGCCAGCACACGGAGACAGGGGGACCCCCGCAATCAGCCCCAGCATTTT.

This clone occurred a few times. The rearrangement uses TRBV4-1 and TRBJ1-2, with D perhaps TRBD1 (5 bases). The V and J ends lost 4 bases and 1 base respectively, with 10 bases between them. CDR3 size: 14 residues. Germline V gene lookup returns CDR1 MGHRA and CDR2 YSYEKL. The CDR3 spells CASSRTGLNYGYTF. DNA of the CDR3: TGCGCCAGCAGCCGAACAGGCCTTAACTATGGCTACACCTTC.